This T cell receptor beta chain emerged from a study of cytotoxic CD8 clonotypes in ibrutinib-treated CLL. As for the study in general: About 24 partial and 2 complete responses; at median approximately 68 months, about 14 remitted, about twelve progressed. Study-level results: Under treatment, the uncommon public clonotypes either contracted or remained stable. For progressing versus sustained-remission patients, sampling times were not the same.

Concerning this clone itself: Its antigen is unidentified.

Produced via immunoSEQ multiplex PCR; TCRdb's table is partial and in-frame only. The top ten clones hold less than 35% of a sample with approximately 100,000 clones, 70% to 85% of them seen once. Germline CDR1 SGDLS, CDR2 YYNGEE. Between the trimmed V and J ends, which lost 0 bases and 1 base, there was a span of 4 bases. The CDR3 runs to 13 residues. The chain combines TRBV9 with TRBJ1-1, with D unresolved. This sample comprised PBMCs, obtained after 12 months of ibrutinib treatment. This sequence originates from a human donor with chronic lymphocytic leukemia. The CDR3 sequence is CASSVGRNTEAFF. The CDR3 region has the DNA TGTGCCAGCAGCGTAGGTAGGAACACTGAAGCTTTCTTT.